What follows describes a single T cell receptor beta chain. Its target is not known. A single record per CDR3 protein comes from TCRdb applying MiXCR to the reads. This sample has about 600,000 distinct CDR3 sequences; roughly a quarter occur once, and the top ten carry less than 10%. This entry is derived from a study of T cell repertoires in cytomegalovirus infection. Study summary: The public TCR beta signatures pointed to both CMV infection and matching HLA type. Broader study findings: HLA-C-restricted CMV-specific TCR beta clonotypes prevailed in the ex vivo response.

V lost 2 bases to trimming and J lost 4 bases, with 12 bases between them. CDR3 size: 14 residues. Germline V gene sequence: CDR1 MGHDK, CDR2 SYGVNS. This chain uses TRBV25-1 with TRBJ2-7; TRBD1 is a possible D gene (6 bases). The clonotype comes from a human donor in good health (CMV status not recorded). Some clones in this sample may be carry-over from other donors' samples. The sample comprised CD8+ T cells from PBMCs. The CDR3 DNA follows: TGTGCCAGCAGTGAAAGTCAGGGGCTTTACGAGCAGTACTTC. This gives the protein CASSESQGLYEQYF.